The 5 T cell receptor beta chains below come from one sample, sequenced in a study of T cell responses to AZD1222 COVID-19 vaccine. Sequencing was performed with immunoSEQ multiplex PCR; in TCRdb, only in-frame clones are kept and a portion is missing. The sample lists around 78,000 clones; 75% to 95% were seen once. Sample: peripheral blood, taken on day 0 of MenACWY control vaccination. The receptors stem from an adult in good health.

The rearrangement joins TRBV28 to TRBJ1-5, with D perhaps TRBD1 (5 bases). This CDR3 has 12 residues. V lost 6 bases, J lost 7 bases, and 10 bases lay in between. The V gene's germline CDR1 is MDHEN and CDR2 SYDVKM. CDR3 in DNA: TGTGCCAGCAGGCAGGGAATACAGCCCCAGCATTTT. Amino acid sequence: CASRQGIQPQHF. The full variable domain, completed using reference TRBV28 and TRBJ1-5, is DVKVTQSSRYLVKRTGEKVFLECVQDMDHENMFWYRQDPGLGLRLIYFSYDVKMKEKGDIPEGYSVSREKKERFSLILESASTNQTSMYLCASRQGIQPQHFGDGTRLSIL.

The V and J genes are TRBV28 and TRBJ2-1; D is uncertain. The length of the CDR3 is 13 residues. Germline V gives CDR1 MDHEN, CDR2 SYDVKM. Trimming stripped 3 bases from V and 7 bases from J, with 10 bases between. CDR3 coding DNA: TGTGCCAGCAGTTTGTTATCCGGGAATGAGCAGTTCTTC. This codes for CASSLLSGNEQFF.

V and J are TRBV7-2 and TRBJ2-5, with a possible D match to TRBD2 (5 bases). This CDR3 has 14 residues. Looked up from germline, CDR1 is SGHTA and CDR2 is FQGNSA. V gave up 5 bases and J gave up 2 bases, with 12 bases separating them. The CDR3 DNA follows: TGTGCCAGCAGCCTGAGCGGAGTTCAAGAGACCCAGTACTTC. Translation gives CASSLSGVQETQYF.

The chain recombines TRBV4-2 with TRBJ1-5; D is unclear. The CDR3 length is 14 residues. Germline V gene data show CDR1 as LGHNA and CDR2 as YNFKEQ. Between the trimmed V and J ends, which lost 1 base and 7 bases, there was a span of 11 bases. The CDR3 spells CASSQVGVRQPQHF. The CDR3 coding sequence is TGTGCCAGCAGCCAAGTTGGGGTTAGGCAGCCCCAGCATTTT.

The chain uses TRBV7-3 and TRBJ1-1, with 8 nucleotides matching TRBD1. V shed 0 bases and J 6 bases; nucleotides not matched to a gene: 6. From germline, CDR1 is SGHTA and CDR2 FQGTGA. The CDR3 covers 15 residues. The CDR3: CASSLTTGGMSEAFF. The CDR3 nucleotides are TGTGCCAGCAGCTTAACCACAGGGGGTATGTCTGAAGCTTTCTTT.